These 32 T cell receptor beta chains were all obtained from the same sample, sequenced in a study of PD-1 blockade in classical Hodgkin lymphoma. TCRdb keeps only in-frame clones here, not all; method: immunoSEQ multiplex PCR. The repertoire includes some 64,000 clones, 80% to 90% of them detected once, and 15% sits in the top ten. All patients relapsed after autologous stem cell transplantation, and brentuximab vedotin exposure varied. This material consisted of peripheral blood mononuclear cells (PBMCs), taken at baseline. The source of these receptors is a human donor with classical Hodgkin lymphoma.

The rearrangement joins TRBV20-1 to TRBJ2-1; possible D gene TRBD2, 6 bases. Germline-derived CDR1 and CDR2 are DFQATT and SNEGSKA (reference sequence). Trimming removed 6 bases at V and 10 bases at J, with 13 bases between. The CDR3 totals 11 residues. CDR3 in DNA: TGCAGTGCGTCGGGACTTCGAGAGCAGTTCTTC. It is translated as CSASGLREQFF.

The chain recombines TRBV10-1 with TRBJ1-1, with D uncertain. V dropped 7 bases and J dropped 1 base, with 10 bases sitting between them. CDR3 length: 13 residues. Germline CDR1 and CDR2: WNHNN and SYGVQD (reference sequence). CDR3 loop: CASKASGNTEAFF. For the CDR3, the DNA is TGCGCCAGCAAGGCGTCGGGGAACACTGAAGCTTTCTTT.

The count of this clone is one. The gene calls are TRBV14 and TRBJ1-2, with D uncertain. V shed 1 base and J shed 6 bases, with 9 bases lying between them. This CDR3 spans 13 amino acids. The germline V gene encodes CDR1 SGHDN and CDR2 FVKESK. The chain's CDR3 is CASSQGLGDGYTF. CDR3 nucleotide sequence: TGTGCCAGCAGCCAAGGGTTAGGCGATGGCTACACCTTC.

This clone was seen once. The chain carries TRBV18 and TRBJ1-2, with D possibly being TRBD1 (6 bases). The CDR3 is 13 amino acids. Germline lookup yields CDR1 KGHSH and CDR2 LQKENI. Trimming pared 3 bases from V and 7 bases from J, leaving 12 bases between. Written as DNA, the CDR3 is TGTGCCAGCTCACCCGGAGGGGGGACTGGCTACACCTTC. It encodes CASSPGGGTGYTF.

In DNA form, the CDR3 reads TGTGCCAGCAGCTTGGCCGGGTCGGGGGAGCAGTTCTTC. Translating it yields CASSLAGSGEQFF. The rearrangement joins TRBV5-6 to TRBJ2-1; maybe TRBD2 (5 bases). There are 13 residues in the CDR3. Germline CDR1 SGHDT, CDR2 YYEEEE. V lost 0 bases and J lost 10, with 11 bases in between.

The CDR3 DNA sequence: TGTGCCATCAGTGAATTAGGGGCTTGGTACGAGCAGTACTTC. Its protein is CAISELGAWYEQYF. This chain connects TRBV10-3 to TRBJ2-7, with a tentative D call TRBD1 (5 bases). Germline V gene sequence: CDR1 ENHRY, CDR2 SYGVKD. V lost 3 bases, J lost 4 bases, and 13 bases lay in between. The CDR3 is 14 residues long.

V is TRBV11-2 and J is TRBJ1-2; unclear D gene. Germline V CDR1 and CDR2: SGHAT, FQNNGV. The V gene lost 1 base and the J gene lost 5 bases, with 11 bases spanning the gap. The CDR3 covers 14 residues. DNA of the CDR3: TGTGCCAGCAGCTTAGTAGTATCCGATTATGGCTACACCTTC. This encodes CASSLVVSDYGYTF. The variable domain in full, completed from reference TRBV11-2 and TRBJ1-2, reads EAGVAQSPRYKIIEKRQSVAFWCNPISGHATLYWYQQILGQGPKLLIQFQNNGVVDDSQLPKDRFSAERLKGVDSTLKIQPAKLEDSAVYLCASSLVVSDYGYTFGSGTRLTVV.

The rearrangement links TRBV6-1 to TRBJ2-2; D gene unclear. Germline V gene sequence: CDR1 MNHNS, CDR2 SASEGT. V gave up 8 bases and J gave up 3 bases, with 13 bases separating them. CDR3 length: 14 residues. The DNA of the CDR3 is TGTGCCAGCCTTGACCCCGCCCACACCGGGGAGCTGTTTTTT. Protein product: CASLDPAHTGELFF.

The chain carries TRBV6-5 and TRBJ1-5; weak D call: TRBD1 (5 bases). Trimming left V 8 bases short and J 7 bases short, with 12 bases between. This CDR3 is 12 amino acids long. CDR1 is MNHEY and CDR2 is SVGAGI in the germline V gene. This chain's CDR3 is CASGGGLQPQHF. The CDR3 nucleotides read TGTGCCAGCGGGGGGGGGTTACAGCCCCAGCATTTT.

This chain connects TRBV30 to TRBJ2-5; weak D call: TRBD2 (6 bases). The CDR3 is made up of 13 amino acids. V lost 5 bases and J lost 1, with 11 bases in between. The germline V gene has CDR1 GTSNPN and CDR2 SVGIG (reference sequence). This CDR3 is CAWVGLLQETQYF. As DNA, the CDR3 is TGTGCCTGGGTGGGACTCCTCCAAGAGACCCAGTACTTC.

The chain links TRBV9 to TRBJ2-2; the D call may be TRBD1 or TRBD2 (6 bases each). The CDR3 is 17 amino acids. V lost 4 bases and J 6 bases, leaving 22 bases between the germline ends. CDR1 and CDR2 (germline): SGDLS, YYNGEE. This CDR3 is CASSPQSGGRSAGELFF. Written as DNA, the CDR3 is TGTGCCAGCAGCCCACAGTCCGGGGGCCGAAGTGCCGGGGAGCTGTTTTTT. Full variable domain (missing parts from reference TRBV9 and TRBJ2-2): DSGVTQTPKHLITATGQRVTLRCSPRSGDLSVYWYQQSLDQGLQFLIQYYNGEERAKGNILERFSAQQFPDLHSELNLSSLELGDSALYFCASSPQSGGRSAGELFFGEGSRLTVL.

J is TRBJ2-5 and V is TRBV7-9, with TRBD1 identical over 8 bases. CDR1 is SEHNR and CDR2 is FQNEAQ in the germline V gene (reference sequence). V lost 4 bases, J lost 7 bases, and 23 bases stayed unmatched. This CDR3 has 19 residues. The CDR3 nucleotides are TGTGCCAGCAGCTCTACATCAGGACAGGGTGGCCATCAAACGGTGACCCAGTACTTC. It yields the protein CASSSTSGQGGHQTVTQYF.

The chain uses TRBV28 and TRBJ2-7; 10 positions match TRBD1. V lost 6 bases and J lost 6; bases outside the gene matches: 11. The CDR3 covers 15 residues. Germline values: CDR1 MDHEN, CDR2 SYDVKM. The CDR3: CASSPGQGVSGEQYF. The DNA for the CDR3 is TGTGCCAGCAGCCCCGGACAGGGGGTATCGGGCGAGCAGTACTTC.

The J gene is TRBJ2-1, the V gene TRBV9, with D possibly being TRBD2 (5 bases). The germline V gene has CDR1 SGDLS and CDR2 YYNGEE. CDR3 length: 15 amino acids. V gave up 3 bases and J gave up 2 bases, with 12 bases separating them. The DNA of the CDR3 is TGTGCCAGCAGCGCAACACCCGGGACCTACAATGAGCAGTTCTTC. This gives the protein CASSATPGTYNEQFF.

This sequence joins TRBV18 and TRBJ2-7; 9 bases map to TRBD1. Unmatched junction bases numbered 5, after V lost 3 bases and J lost 5 bases. The V gene's germline CDR1 is KGHSH and CDR2 LQKENI. The CDR3 extends over 14 amino acids. CDR3 DNA: TGTGCCAGCTCACCGAGGGACAGGGACGACGAGCAGTACTTC. Its protein is CASSPRDRDDEQYF.

This clone was seen just once. This chain joins TRBV2 and TRBJ1-5; D gene ambiguous. The CDR3 covers 14 residues. Germline CDR1 reads SNHLY; CDR2 reads FYNNEI. V dropped 8 bases and J dropped 2 bases, with 13 bases sitting between them. The CDR3 here is CASRREAGNQPQHF. The CDR3 coding sequence is TGTGCCAGCCGACGGGAGGCGGGCAATCAGCCCCAGCATTTT. Variable domain in full (rest from reference TRBV2 and TRBJ1-5): EPEVTQTPSHQVTQMGQEVILRCVPISNHLYFYWYRQILGQKVEFLVSFYNNEISEKSEIFDDQFSVERPDGSNFTLKIRSTKLEDSAMYFCASRREAGNQPQHFGDGTRLSIL.

V usage is TRBV19 and J usage is TRBJ2-7; D call uncertain. Trimming pared 8 bases from V and 0 bases from J, leaving 11 bases between. Per germline, CDR1 LNHDA and CDR2 SQIVND (reference sequence). The CDR3 extends over 13 amino acids. The CDR3 DNA follows: TGTGCCAGTGGCCCGGTGTTCTCCTACGAGCAGTACTTC. It translates to CASGPVFSYEQYF. Filled out from reference TRBV19 and TRBJ2-7, the complete variable domain reads DGGITQSPKYLFRKEGQNVTLSCEQNLNHDAMYWYRQDPGQGLRLIYYSQIVNDFQKGDIAEGYSVSREKKESFPLTVTSAQKNPTAFYLCASGPVFSYEQYFGPGTRLTVT.

For this clone: Distinct nucleotide sequences in the sample also encode this CDR3. The V gene is TRBV5-1, the J gene TRBJ1-1; D unresolved. V was trimmed by 0 bases and J by 1 base, leaving 7 bases between them. Per the germline V gene, CDR1 is SGHRS and CDR2 is YFSETQ. The CDR3 extends over 14 amino acids. The CDR3 is CASSLGQPNTEAFF. CDR3 coding DNA: TGCGCCAGCAGCTTGGGCCAGCCGAACACTGAAGCTTTCTTT.

J is TRBJ2-1 and V is TRBV18, with 9 bases fitting TRBD2. The CDR3 runs to 16 residues. Trimming removed 3 bases from V and 1 base from J; junction bases left unmatched: 4. CDR1 and CDR2 (germline): KGHSH, LQKENI. Here the CDR3 DNA reads TGTGCCAGCTCACCGGCGGGGGGGCAATCCTACAATGAGCAGTTCTTC. Amino acid sequence: CASSPAGGQSYNEQFF.

The J gene is TRBJ1-2, the V gene TRBV9; D remains unclear. From germline, CDR1 is SGDLS and CDR2 YYNGEE. Trimming removed 0 bases at V and 2 bases at J, with 17 bases between. The CDR3 totals 17 residues. The CDR3 DNA reads as TGTGCCAGCAGCGTAGTATCTCGGGGAGCGGGGAACTATGGCTACACCTTC. The encoded protein is CASSVVSRGAGNYGYTF.

The chain is built from TRBV6-5 and TRBJ2-7, with D possibly being TRBD2 (6 bases). Germline V lookup: CDR1 MNHEY, CDR2 SVGAGI. This CDR3 is 16 amino acids long. V lost 0 bases, J lost 5 bases, and 17 bases lay in between. CDR3 protein: CASSYSGGVTVHEQYF. The CDR3 region has the DNA TGTGCCAGCAGTTACTCCGGCGGGGTGACGGTCCACGAGCAGTACTTC.

This clone has a single count. The chain employs TRBV30 and TRBJ2-2; a possible D gene is TRBD1 (6 bases). V lost 3 bases and J lost 5, with 16 bases in between. Germline V CDR1 and CDR2: GTSNPN, SVGIG (reference sequence). The CDR3 is 15 residues long. The CDR3, as DNA: TGTGCCTGGAGCAGAAGACGGGACACGACCGGGGAGCTGTTTTTT. Translating gives CAWSRRRDTTGELFF.

The chain couples TRBV15 to TRBJ1-6; TRBD1 aligns across 9 bases. The CDR3 consists of 17 residues. J gave up 6 bases and V 4 bases, and 10 bases lay outside the gene matches. Per the germline V gene, CDR1 is LNHNV and CDR2 is YYDKDF (reference sequence). CDR3: CATSISMGQGSNSPLHF. In DNA, the CDR3 is TGTGCCACCAGCATTAGTATGGGACAGGGAAGTAATTCACCCCTCCACTTT.

With regard to this clone: This sample also contains other DNA sequences that code for the same CDR3. V is TRBV6-5 and J is TRBJ1-1; D is perhaps TRBD1 (5 bases). V dropped 3 bases and J dropped 8 bases, with 13 bases sitting between them. In germline, CDR1 is MNHEY, CDR2 SVGAGI. The CDR3 covers 13 residues. The CDR3 loop reads CASSYRQGTEAFF. The CDR3 region has the DNA TGTGCCAGCAGTTATCGGCAGGGAACCGAAGCTTTCTTT.

The CDR3 DNA reads as TGTGCCAGCAGCTTAGGAGACAGCCACGAGCAGTACTTC. It translates to CASSLGDSHEQYF. The chain employs TRBV7-9 and TRBJ2-7; D may be TRBD1 (5 bases). Trimming pared 1 base from V and 5 bases from J, leaving 9 bases between. Germline CDR1 SEHNR, CDR2 FQNEAQ (reference sequence). This CDR3 spans 13 amino acids.

The chain recombines TRBV5-4 with TRBJ1-1; a possible D gene is TRBD1 (6 bases). V lost 4 bases to trimming and J lost 11 bases, with 24 bases between them. CDR1 SGHNT and CDR2 YYREEE come from the germline V gene (reference sequence). The CDR3 is 15 residues long. As DNA, the CDR3 is TGTGCCAGCAGCGATACAGGGAGGGCCACCCCCGATGCTTTCTTT. This codes for CASSDTGRATPDAFF.

V usage is TRBV7-5 and J usage is TRBJ2-2. TRBV7-5 is a known pseudogene. The CDR3 consists of 18 residues. The CDR3 is CARSFPRAGVVLSGELFF. The CDR3 DNA reads as TGTGCCAGAAGCTTCCCGCGTGCAGGAGTGGTTCTATCCGGGGAGCTGTTTTTT.

The chain couples TRBV19 to TRBJ1-2, with unresolved D. CDR1 is LNHDA and CDR2 is SQIVND in the germline V gene (reference sequence). CDR3 length equals 11 residues. V dropped 3 bases and J dropped 8 bases, with 7 bases sitting between them. Here the CDR3 reads CASSILGGYTF. CDR3 DNA sequence: TGTGCCAGTAGTATCCTCGGGGGCTACACCTTC.

This rearrangement joins TRBV28 to TRBJ2-7; possible D gene TRBD2, 6 bases. This CDR3 contains 13 residues. V was shortened by 2 bases and J by 4 bases, with 9 bases between the two germline ends. Germline V lookup: CDR1 MDHEN, CDR2 SYDVKM. DNA for the CDR3: TGTGCCAGCAGTTTACAGCGGGCATACGAGCAGTACTTC. It is translated as CASSLQRAYEQYF.

The V gene is TRBV30, the J gene TRBJ2-3; D unclear. The V end was cut by 1 base, the J end by 10 bases, with 6 bases between. Looked up from germline, CDR1 is GTSNPN and CDR2 is SVGIG (reference sequence). The CDR3 totals 10 residues. The CDR3 nucleotides are TGTGCCTGGAGTGAGGTTGCGCAGTATTTT. It encodes CAWSEVAQYF. Combining the CDR3 with reference TRBV30 and TRBJ2-3 gives the whole variable domain SQTIHQWPATLVQPVGSPLSLECTVEGTSNPNLYWYRQAAGRGLQLLFYSVGIGQISSEVPQNLSASRPQDRQFILSSKKLLLSDSGFYLCAWSEVAQYFGPGTRLTVL.

The chain couples TRBV6-6 to TRBJ2-5; TRBD2 matches 11 bases. Unmatched junction bases numbered 4, after V lost 6 bases and J lost 7 bases. This CDR3 has 13 residues. The germline V gene encodes CDR1 MNHNY and CDR2 SVGAGI (reference sequence). The CDR3 is CASSFGTSGTQYF. CDR3 nucleotides: TGTGCCAGCAGCTTTGGGACTAGCGGGACCCAGTACTTC.

This chain links TRBV6-5 with TRBJ1-2; 8 nucleotides line up with TRBD1. Trimming removed 4 bases from V and 3 bases from J; junction bases left unmatched: 7. The CDR3 is made up of 15 amino acids. CDR1 and CDR2 (germline): MNHEY, SVGAGI. DNA of the CDR3: TGTGCCAGCAGTTCGGGACAGGACTTTTACTATGGCTACACCTTC. Translated: CASSSGQDFYYGYTF.